Listed below are T cell receptor beta chains from one sample, sequenced in a study of response to subunit inactivated influenza vaccine. Each CDR3 protein gets one entry after TCRdb re-called the RT-PCR reads with MiXCR. The profile shows 650,000 to 800,000 distinct CDR3 sequences, about 15% of them singletons. This specimen was PBMCs from blood, taken approximately 15 days before vaccination. The receptors come from a middle-aged man who received an inactivated influenza vaccine. Both conserved end residues are part of each CDR3. D genes are given only for firm matches. The size of a clone is reported for some rows only, either as once, few or many, or as a class for expanded clones.

clone_size,d_call,j_call,v_call,cdr3_aa,cdr3_nt
few,-,TRBJ2-7,TRBV29-1,CSVVPTEFNEQYF,TGCAGCGTGGTTCCGACAGAGTTCAACGAGCAGTACTTC
few,-,TRBJ2-1,TRBV6-5,CASSYSVALANEQFF,TGTGCCAGCAGTTACTCGGTTGCTCTTGCGAATGAGCAGTTCTTC
-,-,TRBJ1-2,TRBV10-3,CAISGTENYGYTF,TGTGCCATCAGTGGGACAGAAAACTATGGCTACACCTTC
once,-,TRBJ2-3,TRBV20-1,CSAENPARGLSDTQYF,TGCAGTGCCGAAAACCCAGCCAGGGGACTGTCGGATACGCAGTATTTT
-,TRBD2,TRBJ2-3,TRBV12-3/TRBV12-4,CASSFGLAGDTQYF,TGTGCCAGCAGCTTTGGCCTAGCGGGAGATACGCAGTATTTT
-,-,TRBJ2-7,TRBV5-1,CASSLETVFSSYEQYF,TGCGCCAGCAGCCTGGAGACGGTTTTTTCGTCCTACGAGCAGTACTTC
-,-,TRBJ2-1,TRBV29-1,CSVEMGPSSYNEQFF,TGCAGCGTTGAAATGGGTCCAAGCTCCTACAATGAGCAGTTCTTC
few,TRBD2,TRBJ2-7,TRBV6-2/TRBV6-3,CASSGRGGNEQYF,TGTGCCAGCAGTGGACGGGGGGGAAACGAGCAGTACTTC
many,-,TRBJ2-7,TRBV29-1,CSVEERDSSYEQYF,TGCAGCGTTGAAGAGCGGGACAGTTCCTACGAGCAGTACTTC
many,-,TRBJ2-7,TRBV24-1,CATSDGRERVEQYF,TGTGCCACCAGTGATGGCAGAGAGAGGGTCGAGCAGTACTTC
few,-,TRBJ1-3,TRBV20-1,CSASPRRSSGNTIYF,TGCAGTGCTAGCCCAAGGAGAAGCTCTGGAAACACCATATATTTT
-,-,TRBJ2-7,TRBV6-2/TRBV6-3,CSSSYHPRISYEQYF,TGTTCCAGCAGTTACCACCCAAGGATCTCCTACGAGCAGTACTTC
few,-,TRBJ1-3,TRBV6-1,CASSTTLPRTGNTIYF,TGTGCCAGCAGTACCACCCTCCCGCGGACTGGAAACACCATATATTTT
few,-,TRBJ2-1,TRBV5-4,CASSKTVNSYNEQFF,TGTGCCAGCTCGAAGACCGTGAACTCCTACAATGAGCAGTTCTTC
few,TRBD2,TRBJ2-3,TRBV6-2/TRBV6-3,CASSYTSGTSGIGTDTQYF,TGTGCCAGCAGTTACACCTCCGGGACTAGCGGGATTGGCACAGATACGCAGTATTTT
-,-,TRBJ2-5,TRBV6-1,CASTPTADLEETQYF,TGTGCCAGCACCCCGACAGCAGACTTGGAAGAGACCCAGTACTTC
-,-,TRBJ1-5,TRBV20-1,CSARDLQGFQPQHF,TGCAGCGCTAGAGATCTGCAGGGATTTCAGCCCCAGCATTTT
-,-,TRBJ1-5,TRBV18,CASSAGTPSNQPQHF,TGTGCCAGCTCAGCCGGGACACCGAGCAATCAGCCCCAGCATTTT
-,TRBD1,TRBJ2-1,TRBV15,CATSKYRGASNEQFF,TGTGCCACCAGCAAATACAGGGGGGCCAGCAATGAGCAGTTCTTC
-,-,TRBJ2-3,TRBV2,CASSGTRARNGDTQYF,TGTGCCAGCAGTGGTACCCGGGCCAGAAATGGGGATACGCAGTATTTT
few,TRBD1,TRBJ2-7,TRBV5-6,CASSRRQGAGEQYF,TGTGCCAGCAGCCGAAGACAGGGGGCCGGGGAGCAGTACTTC
few,-,TRBJ1-5,TRBV6-2/TRBV6-3,CASTTVNQPQHF,TGTGCCAGCACCACAGTCAATCAGCCCCAGCATTTT
-,-,TRBJ2-2,TRBV4-1,CASSRQQQNTGELFF,TGCGCCAGCAGCCGACAGCAGCAGAACACCGGGGAGCTGTTTTTT
-,-,TRBJ1-3,TRBV7-9,CASSLAKRTNTIYF,TGTGCCAGCAGCTTAGCGAAACGGACAAACACCATATATTTT
-,-,TRBJ2-3,TRBV29-1,CSESRTVRTDTQYF,TGCAGCGAGAGCCGGACAGTACGCACAGATACGCAGTATTTT
few,-,TRBJ2-1,TRBV5-1,CASSWDANGNEQFF,TGCGCCAGCAGCTGGGACGCAAATGGGAATGAGCAGTTCTTC
-,TRBD1,TRBJ2-2,TRBV6-5,CASSLRGQANTGELFF,TGTGCCAGCAGTTTACGAGGACAGGCGAACACCGGGGAGCTGTTTTTT
few,TRBD2,TRBJ2-7,TRBV7-2,CASSLGAGGYYEQYF,TGTGCCAGCAGCTTAGGGGCGGGAGGATACTACGAGCAGTACTTC
once,-,TRBJ2-7,TRBV5-1,CTSSAMNGPNYEQYF,TGCACCAGCAGCGCCATGAACGGGCCTAACTACGAGCAGTACTTC
-,-,TRBJ2-3,TRBV27,CASSARNRGESTDTQYF,TGTGCCAGCAGTGCCAGAAACCGGGGAGAGAGCACAGATACGCAGTATTTT
-,TRBD1,TRBJ2-3,TRBV29-1,CSVVRQGRTDTQYF,TGCAGCGTTGTGCGACAGGGAAGGACAGATACGCAGTATTTT
once,-,TRBJ2-1,TRBV3-1,CATQTVNNEQFF,TGTGCCACCCAGACAGTAAACAATGAGCAGTTCTTC
few,-,TRBJ1-4,TRBV7-2,CASSFSGINEKLFF,TGTGCCAGCAGCTTTTCAGGGATTAATGAAAAACTGTTTTTT
-,TRBD2,TRBJ2-1,TRBV7-6,CASSPRQGLAGEQFF,TGTGCCAGCAGCCCCAGACAGGGACTAGCAGGGGAGCAGTTCTTC
few,-,TRBJ2-5,TRBV25-1,CASSWGVRETQYF,TGTGCCAGCAGTTGGGGTGTGAGAGAGACCCAGTACTTC
-,-,TRBJ2-7,TRBV20-1,CSARDTGRDSYEQYF,TGCAGTGCTAGAGATACAGGCCGCGACTCCTACGAGCAGTACTTC
-,TRBD1,TRBJ2-5,TRBV6-5,CASSYSIVRDRVDETQYF,TGTGCCAGCAGTTACTCGATTGTAAGGGACAGGGTTGACGAGACCCAGTACTTC
few,-,TRBJ2-1,TRBV7-8,CASSQLGGPYNEQFF,TGTGCCAGCAGCCAATTGGGGGGGCCCTACAATGAGCAGTTCTTC
many,-,TRBJ1-3,TRBV11-2,CASSAQGTVDTIYF,TGTGCCAGCAGCGCGCAGGGGACGGTGGACACCATATATTTT
-,TRBD2,TRBJ2-1,TRBV6-2/TRBV6-3,CASSWSGSYEQFF,TGTGCCAGCAGTTGGAGCGGGAGCTATGAGCAGTTCTTC
few,TRBD2,TRBJ2-1,TRBV6-5,CASSSSGGVNEQFF,TGTGCCAGCAGTTCTAGCGGGGGGGTCAATGAGCAGTTCTTC
few,-,TRBJ2-2,TRBV4-1,CASSQVMDTGELFF,TGCGCCAGCAGCCAAGTTATGGACACCGGGGAGCTGTTTTTT
-,-,TRBJ2-6,TRBV11-2,CASVPLRDHPRGANVLTF,TGTGCCAGCGTACCCCTCAGGGACCACCCGAGGGGGGCCAACGTCCTGACTTTC
few,-,TRBJ1-2,TRBV4-3,CASSQVPPGISGYTF,TGCGCCAGCAGCCAAGTCCCCCCAGGGATTAGTGGCTACACCTTC
few,TRBD2,TRBJ2-3,TRBV11-2,CASSLVVGLAGASDTQYF,TGTGCCAGCAGCTTAGTGGTGGGACTAGCGGGAGCCTCAGATACGCAGTATTTT
-,TRBD1,TRBJ2-2,TRBV10-2,CASKITGGTGELFF,TGCGCCAGCAAGATTACAGGGGGCACCGGGGAGCTGTTTTTT
few,-,TRBJ1-5,TRBV7-6,CASSLESSVGAYSNQPQHF,TGTGCCAGCAGCTTAGAATCATCGGTGGGGGCATATAGCAATCAGCCCCAGCATTTT
-,TRBD2,TRBJ2-2,TRBV7-2,CASSMGGGSRELFF,TGTGCCAGCAGCATGGGGGGGGGTAGCCGGGAGCTGTTTTTT
many,TRBD1,TRBJ2-2,TRBV12-3/TRBV12-4,CASSLDRGLAGELFF,TGTGCCAGCAGTTTAGACAGGGGGCTGGCCGGGGAGCTGTTTTTT
many,TRBD2,TRBJ2-2,TRBV18,CASSPLPTSGGTNTGELFF,TGTGCCAGCTCACCTTTACCGACTAGCGGGGGGACGAACACCGGGGAGCTGTTTTTT
few,TRBD2,TRBJ2-1,TRBV7-6,CASSLAPGTSGTNEQFF,TGTGCCAGCAGCTTAGCCCCCGGGACTAGCGGAACCAATGAGCAGTTCTTC